This T cell receptor (beta chain) was retrieved from a study of T cells in Graves' hyperthyroidism and ophthalmopathy. This clonotype was observed at least ten times. The hyperthyroidism patients had all been newly diagnosed, and their disease duration was under 2 months. Their ages ranged from 18 to 65 years. Amplified TCR beta CDR3 regions derived from RNA transcripts. The study used the HTBI primer set for a first-round RT-PCR of the TCR CDR3. TCRdb re-called the multiplex PCR reads with MiXCR, one entry per CDR3 protein. The data show around 200,000 distinct CDR3 sequences, about 18% seen once. This CDR3 has 13 amino acids. The ends were cut back, 6 bases at V and 1 base at J, with 9 bases in the middle. Germline CDR1 and CDR2: SNHLY and FYNNEI.

This TCR derives from a middle-aged man with Graves' hyperthyroidism. The sample consisted of blood. The chain joins TRBV2 to TRBJ2-5, with D tentatively TRBD1 (6 bases). The CDR3 DNA reads as TGTGCCAGCAGAGAGGACAGCCAAGAGACCCAGTACTTC. It translates to CASREDSQETQYF.